This TCR beta chain was recovered during a study of blood T cell repertoires in COVID-19. J was trimmed by 1 base and V by 5 bases; bases with no gene match: 4. In germline, CDR1 is SQVTM, CDR2 ANQGSEA. CDR3 length: 13 residues. While infection was still active, Seattle patients were enrolled and then followed longitudinally. Repertoires were generated with immunoSEQ multiplex PCR, while TCRdb's copy carries only in-frame clones and drops some. The table records some 300,000 clones, 90% of them present only once. This receptor was identified in a woman between 40 and 55 years old with COVID-19, enrolled during active disease. This chain joins TRBV29-1 and TRBJ2-7, with 8 positions matching TRBD1. Sequencing used peripheral blood. The CDR3, as DNA: TGCAGCGTTTTGGACAGGGAGTCCTACGAGCAGTACTTC. Residues: CSVLDRESYEQYF.